The 5 T cell receptor beta chains presented below share a single source sample, sequenced in a study of neurological immune-mediated disorders. TCRdb fed the 5' RACE reads into MiXCR, producing one record per CDR3 protein. This sample has under 70,000 distinct CDR3 sequences, with roughly 3% found just once. Material: PBMCs. These receptors all stem from a woman aged 50 to 60 with multiple sclerosis.

This clonotype showed up many times. The rearrangement joins TRBV23-1 to TRBJ2-3; D possibly corresponds to TRBD1 (5 bases). TRBV23-1 is an open reading frame whose function is uncertain. CDR3 length: 15 amino acids. With 0 bases removed from V and 4 bases from J, the gap between germline ends came to 11 bases. The CDR3 region has the DNA TGCGCCAGCAGTCAATCGGAGCAGGGATCAGATACGCAGTATTTT. Translating gives CASSQSEQGSDTQYF.

The table lists this clonotype with many counts. The J gene is TRBJ2-1, the V gene TRBV7-2, with 10 bases aligning to TRBD2. This CDR3 has 16 residues. Germline V CDR1 and CDR2: SGHTA, FQGNSA. J was trimmed by 7 bases and V by 1 base; bases with no gene match: 7. CDR3 sequence (DNA): TGTGCCAGCAGCTTAGGTATAGCGGGAGGCGATAATGAGCAGTTCTTC. Its translation is CASSLGIAGGDNEQFF. The complete variable domain, with remaining parts taken from reference TRBV7-2 and TRBJ2-1, reads GAGVSQSPSNKVTEKGKDVELRCDPISGHTALYWYRQSLGQGLEFLIYFQGNSAPDKSGLPSDRFSAERTGGSVSTLTIQRTQQEDSAVYLCASSLGIAGGDNEQFFGPGTRLTVL.

This clonotype came up many times. This chain joins TRBV14 and TRBJ2-1; possible D gene TRBD2, 5 bases. Per germline, CDR1 SGHDN and CDR2 FVKESK. This CDR3 contains 17 residues. Between the trimmed V and J ends, which lost 4 bases and 0 bases, there was a span of 16 bases. The CDR3 spells CASSPGAESFSYNEQFF. DNA for the CDR3: TGTGCCAGCAGCCCCGGAGCGGAGTCTTTCTCCTACAATGAGCAGTTCTTC. Full variable domain (outside the CDR3, taken from reference TRBV14 and TRBJ2-1): EAGVTQFPSHSVIEKGQTVTLRCDPISGHDNLYWYRRVMGKEIKFLLHFVKESKQDESGMPNNRFLAERTGGTYSTLKVQPAELEDSGVYFCASSPGAESFSYNEQFFGPGTRLTVL.

This clonotype was observed at least ten times. The chain joins TRBV10-3 to TRBJ2-5, with D perhaps being TRBD1 or TRBD2 (6 bases each). V dropped 7 bases and J dropped 5 bases, with 17 bases sitting between them. The V gene's germline CDR1 is ENHRY and CDR2 SYGVKD. The CDR3 length is 14 residues. The CDR3 sequence is CAITSGGRGETQYF. The DNA of the CDR3 is TGTGCCATCACCTCCGGGGGCCGGGGTGAGACCCAGTACTTC.

This clonotype occurred many times. V and J are TRBV5-1 and TRBJ2-1; possibly TRBD1 for D (5 bases). Trimming took off 0 bases at V and 12 bases at J, with 16 bases between the two ends. From germline, CDR1 is SGHRS and CDR2 YFSETQ. This CDR3 region has 14 residues. CDR3: CASSLVTQGRMQFF. In DNA form, the CDR3 reads TGCGCCAGCAGCTTGGTGACGCAGGGTCGGATGCAGTTCTTC.